Shown below are 29 T cell receptor beta chains from a single sample sequenced in a study of metastatic and nonmetastatic thyroid tumors. Nobody among the patients had been given any treatment before thyroid surgery. TCRdb re-clonotyped the PCR reads through MiXCR. The sample carries 35,000 to 45,000 clones, 28% recorded once. Sequences were obtained from blood. Receptors originate from a male donor with papillary thyroid cancer or a benign thyroid nodule (not recorded which). Some clones in this sample may be carry-over from other donors' samples.

This clone was seen repeatedly, ten times or more. The chain links TRBV20-1 to TRBJ2-2; D is unclear. Trimming took off 0 bases at V and 4 bases at J, with 12 bases between the two ends. Germline V CDR1 and CDR2: DFQATT, SNEGSKA (reference sequence). The CDR3 spans 15 residues. CDR3 sequence reads: CSARDDWRITGELFF. The CDR3 region has the DNA TGCAGTGCTAGAGATGACTGGAGAATCACCGGGGAGCTGTTTTTT.

To note about this clone: Distinct nucleotide sequences in the sample also encode this CDR3. V and J are TRBV18 and TRBJ2-7, with 9 bases that match TRBD1. In germline, CDR1 is KGHSH, CDR2 LQKENI. J lost 4 bases, V lost 2 bases, and 3 bases had no gene match. The CDR3 loop spans 14 amino acids. CDR3 region: CASSPRQGVYEQYF. The CDR3 DNA sequence: TGTGCCAGCTCACCAAGACAGGGGGTATACGAGCAGTACTTC.

The chain links TRBV11-3 to TRBJ1-4, with a possible D match to TRBD1 (5 bases). The CDR3 covers 16 residues. V dropped 1 base and J dropped 0 bases, with 9 bases sitting between them. Germline CDR1 reads SGHNT; CDR2 reads YENEEA. In DNA, the CDR3 is TGTGCCAGCAGCTTAGGACAGATTTCAACTAATGAAAAACTGTTTTTT. Its protein is CASSLGQISTNEKLFF.

The rearrangement uses TRBV5-1 and TRBJ1-5; a weak D match, TRBD1 (6 bases). The CDR3 sequence is 15 residues long. Germline V gene data show CDR1 as SGHRS and CDR2 as YFSETQ. The ends were cut back, 4 bases at V and 4 bases at J, with 15 bases in the middle. CDR3 DNA sequence: TGCGCCAGCAGCCACGTGGGGGGCGCAAATCAGCCCCAGCATTTT. Its translation: CASSHVGGANQPQHF.

The V call is TRBV20-1, the J call TRBJ2-7; D unresolved. The CDR3 loop spans 15 amino acids. The germline V gene has CDR1 DFQATT and CDR2 SNEGSKA (reference sequence). Trimming stripped 6 bases from V and 7 bases from J, with 25 bases between. CDR3 loop: CSALDPLKPYEEQYF. The CDR3 nucleotides are TGCAGTGCCTTGGACCCTTTGAAACCCTACGAGGAGCAGTACTTC.

CDR3: CASSPTGGKHYGYTF. CDR3 bases: TGTGCCAGCTCACCGACAGGGGGCAAGCACTATGGCTACACCTTC. J is TRBJ1-2 and V is TRBV18; 10 positions agree with TRBD1. Germline V gives CDR1 KGHSH, CDR2 LQKENI. The ends lost 3 bases at V and 3 bases at J; junction bases unmatched: 4. CDR3 size: 15 residues.

The table lists this clone with a few counts. The chain employs TRBV28 and TRBJ2-7, with D possibly being TRBD1 (5 bases). Germline-derived CDR1 and CDR2 are MDHEN and SYDVKM. This CDR3 is 12 amino acids long. V shed 2 bases and J shed 6 bases, with 8 bases lying between them. The CDR3 loop reads CASSLKGLEQYF. Written as DNA, the CDR3 is TGTGCCAGCAGTTTAAAGGGGCTCGAGCAGTACTTC.

In its sample, this clone was seen many times. This rearrangement joins TRBV27 to TRBJ1-2, with 7 bases lining up with TRBD1. The germline CDR1 and CDR2 sequences are MNHEY and SMNVEV (reference sequence). The CDR3 loop spans 15 amino acids. Losses at the gene ends were 5 bases for V and 4 bases for J; bases not matched to a gene: 10. This chain's CDR3 is CASSHQDRRPYGYTF. The CDR3 DNA is TGTGCCAGCAGTCATCAGGACAGGAGACCCTATGGCTACACCTTC.

V usage is TRBV7-9 and J usage is TRBJ2-7, with a possible D match to TRBD2 (5 bases). Germline CDR1 and CDR2: SEHNR and FQNEAQ (reference sequence). V gave up 1 base and J gave up 4 bases, with 14 bases separating them. The CDR3 runs to 15 residues. CDR3 coding DNA: TGTGCCAGCAGCTTAGGTTACGGGGTTGGATACGAGCAGTACTTC. The encoded protein is CASSLGYGVGYEQYF.

This clone was seen only once. This sequence joins TRBV30 and TRBJ2-7; 10 nucleotides line up with TRBD1. Germline V gene lookup returns CDR1 GTSNPN and CDR2 SVGIG (reference sequence). The CDR3 runs 13 residues. V shed 2 bases, J shed 6 bases, and the junction held 4 bases outside the gene matches. This CDR3 is CAWSRDRGREQYF. The CDR3 DNA reads TGTGCCTGGAGTCGGGACAGGGGCCGCGAGCAGTACTTC.

The CDR3 nucleotides are TGTGCCAGCTCAAATGCCGGGACTAGGAACGAGCAGTACGTC. Translating gives CASSNAGTRNEQYV. J is TRBJ2-7 and V is TRBV18; the match to TRBD2 covers 8 bases. Germline CDR1 KGHSH, CDR2 LQKENI. The CDR3 has 14 amino acids. V was clipped by 5 bases and J by 5 bases; unmatched bases: 8.

The sample holds a few counts of this clone. A much larger clone is a single base away; this may be a read error. The chain recombines TRBV19 with TRBJ2-1; unclear D gene. The CDR3 runs 12 residues. Germline lookup yields CDR1 LNHDA and CDR2 SQIVND (reference sequence). The CDR3: CASSPIRNERFF. As DNA, the CDR3 is TGTGCCAGTAGCCCTATTAGGAATGAGCGGTTCTTC.

By sample share, this clone is medium-sized. The genes are TRBV15 and TRBJ2-7; no clear D. With 1 base removed from V and 1 base from J, the gap between germline ends came to 5 bases. Per the germline V gene, CDR1 is LNHNV and CDR2 is YYDKDF (reference sequence). This CDR3 has 13 residues. This CDR3 is CATSRAKSYEQYF. The CDR3 nucleotides read TGTGCCACCAGCAGAGCGAAGTCCTACGAGCAGTACTTC.

This clone was detected only a few times. This chain's CDR3 is CASNFLTSGTNQFF. The CDR3 nucleotides read TGTGCCAGCAATTTTTTGACTAGCGGGACGAACCAGTTCTTC. The chain recombines TRBV28 with TRBJ2-1; 11 bases map to TRBD2. The germline gives CDR1 MDHEN, CDR2 SYDVKM. The CDR3 sequence is 14 residues long. V gave up 7 bases and J gave up 13 bases; unmatched junction bases: 12.

This clone was recorded a few times. A read error may account for a junction end that differs from germline. Other nucleotide sequences in the sample specify the same CDR3. The rearrangement joins TRBV12-3 or TRBV12-4 to TRBJ2-7; no clear D. CDR3 length: 13 amino acids. In nucleotides, the CDR3 is TGTGCCAGTAGTTCTTCGAGCTCCTACGAGCAGTACTTC. This encodes CASSSSSSYEQYF.

The chain recombines TRBV6-1 with TRBJ2-2; TRBD2 matches 10 bases. The J segment lost 5 bases and the V segment lost 5 bases, leaving 5 bases of the junction unmatched. Germline CDR1 and CDR2: MNHNS and SASEGT. CDR3 length: 15 amino acids. The CDR3 DNA reads TGTGCCAGCAGTTCCCTAGCGGGAGAGACCGGGGAGCTGTTTTTT. Residues: CASSSLAGETGELFF.

The chain links TRBV20-1 to TRBJ2-7, with D uncertain. The CDR3 consists of 12 residues. Trimming shortened V by 6 bases and J by 2 bases, and 11 bases separated the two germline ends. CDR1 is DFQATT and CDR2 is SNEGSKA in the germline V gene (reference sequence). In DNA, the CDR3 is TGCAGTGCCACCGAGAGTACCTACGAGCAGTACTTC. Translation gives CSATESTYEQYF.

In its sample, this clone ranks as medium-sized. The gene calls are TRBV5-1 and TRBJ1-6; TRBD1 agrees at 7 bases. Germline trimming cut 0 bases from V and 6 bases from J; bases unmatched to any gene: 6. The germline gives CDR1 SGHRS, CDR2 YFSETQ. This CDR3 is built from 16 residues. CDR3 residues: CASSLGGQRPNSPLHF. The CDR3 DNA reads as TGCGCCAGCAGCTTGGGGGGACAGAGACCTAATTCACCCCTCCACTTT.

This clone showed up just a few times. The rearrangement uses TRBV6-1 and TRBJ2-7; TRBD2 agrees at 10 bases. The germline V gene has CDR1 MNHNS and CDR2 SASEGT. The CDR3 totals 14 residues. V trimming: 3 bases; J trimming: 3 bases; junction bases outside the gene matches: 2. CDR3 coding DNA: TGTGCCAGCAGTGACCTAGCGGGAGTCTACGAGCAGTACTTC. Translation gives CASSDLAGVYEQYF.

The chain links TRBV20-1 to TRBJ2-1; TRBD2 agrees at 10 bases. This CDR3 is built from 19 residues. The junction had 11 bases not matched to a gene; V was cut back by 0 bases and J by 0 bases. The germline V gene encodes CDR1 DFQATT and CDR2 SNEGSKA (reference sequence). Here the CDR3 reads CSARDLGLADLYSYNEQFF. The CDR3 DNA reads as TGCAGTGCTAGAGATTTAGGACTAGCGGATTTATACTCCTACAATGAGCAGTTCTTC.

This clone was recorded at least ten times. V usage is TRBV28 and J usage is TRBJ1-3; the match to TRBD1 covers 7 bases. The V gene's germline CDR1 is MDHEN and CDR2 SYDVKM. V was pared by 6 bases and J by 0 bases, with 11 bases of the junction left unmatched. This CDR3 comprises 17 residues. The CDR3 coding sequence is TGTGCCAGCAGAATCGGGACAGCTCTTAGCTCTGGAAACACCATATATTTT. Translating gives CASRIGTALSSGNTIYF. Full variable domain (rest looked up from reference TRBV28 and TRBJ1-3): DVKVTQSSRYLVKRTGEKVFLECVQDMDHENMFWYRQDPGLGLRLIYFSYDVKMKEKGDIPEGYSVSREKKERFSLILESASTNQTSMYLCASRIGTALSSGNTIYFGEGSWLTVV.

The sample holds many counts of this clone. A much larger clonotype is one base distant, so this may be a read error. The chain combines TRBV6-1 with TRBJ1-1; D unclear. Germline CDR1 MNHNS, CDR2 SASEGT. The CDR3 sequence is 13 residues long. CDR3: CASGDPLYTEAFF. As DNA, the CDR3 is TGTGCCAGCGGTGATCCGCTTTACACTGAAGCTTTCTTT.

This clone was found once. The rearrangement joins TRBV5-6 to TRBJ1-1; maybe TRBD1 (5 bases). The CDR3 contains 14 residues. V was pared by 0 bases and J by 7 bases, with 13 bases between. Germline values: CDR1 SGHDT, CDR2 YYEEEE. The CDR3 here is CASSLALGRLEAFF. As DNA, the CDR3 is TGTGCCAGCAGCTTGGCCCTGGGACGTCTTGAAGCTTTCTTT. The full variable domain, its missing parts supplied by reference TRBV5-6 and TRBJ1-1, is DAGVTQSPTHLIKTRGQQVTLRCSPKSGHDTVSWYQQALGQGPQFIFQYYEEEERQRGNFPDRFSGHQFPNYSSELNVNALLLGDSALYLCASSLALGRLEAFFGQGTRLTVV.

The rearrangement links TRBV20-1 to TRBJ2-1; a weak D match, TRBD1 (6 bases). Looked up from germline, CDR1 is DFQATT and CDR2 is SNEGSKA (reference sequence). Trimming stripped 0 bases from V and 3 bases from J, with 15 bases between. The CDR3 sequence is 16 residues long. The CDR3 DNA reads TGCAGTGCTAGAGATACTCGCCAGGGGAACTACAATGAGCAGTTCTTC. This encodes CSARDTRQGNYNEQFF.

V usage is TRBV28 and J usage is TRBJ1-1; perhaps TRBD1 as D (6 bases). Trimming shortened V by 6 bases and J by 1 base, and 9 bases separated the two germline ends. The CDR3 contains 13 residues. Per the germline V gene, CDR1 is MDHEN and CDR2 is SYDVKM. The CDR3 is CASRLTGNTEAFF. The CDR3 DNA reads TGTGCCAGCAGGTTGACAGGGAACACTGAAGCTTTCTTT.

V is TRBV5-1 and J is TRBJ2-3; 12 bases are shared with TRBD1. The CDR3 runs to 16 residues. Per germline, CDR1 SGHRS and CDR2 YFSETQ. The ends lost 0 bases at V and 3 bases at J; junction bases unmatched: 2. CDR3 nucleotide sequence: TGCGCCAGCAGCTTGGGGGGACAGGGGGCAACAGATACGCAGTATTTT. Protein product: CASSLGGQGATDTQYF.

In this sample, this clone is medium-sized. The V gene is TRBV28, the J gene TRBJ1-1; no clear D gene. The germline V gene encodes CDR1 MDHEN and CDR2 SYDVKM. Trimming pared 5 bases from V and 2 bases from J, leaving 6 bases between. The CDR3 sequence is 12 residues long. The CDR3 DNA is TGTGCCAGCAGTACCCTAAACACTGAAGCTTTCTTT. Its translation is CASSTLNTEAFF.

The chain is built from TRBV6-1 and TRBJ1-2; TRBD1 agrees at 9 bases. V shed 0 bases, J shed 4 bases, and the junction held 0 bases outside the gene matches. The germline gives CDR1 MNHNS, CDR2 SASEGT. The CDR3 has 14 residues. The CDR3 DNA reads as TGTGCCAGCAGTGAAGCGACAGGGGGCTATGGCTACACCTTC. This translates into CASSEATGGYGYTF.

The chain has TRBV7-8 and TRBJ2-2; maybe TRBD2 (5 bases). Germline values: CDR1 SGHVS, CDR2 FQNEAQ. The V gene lost 2 bases and the J gene lost 4 bases, with 17 bases spanning the gap. The CDR3 is 17 residues long. The CDR3 reads CASSLWTAAPRTGELFF. In nucleotides, the CDR3 is TGTGCCAGCAGCTTATGGACTGCGGCCCCCCGCACCGGGGAGCTGTTTTTT.